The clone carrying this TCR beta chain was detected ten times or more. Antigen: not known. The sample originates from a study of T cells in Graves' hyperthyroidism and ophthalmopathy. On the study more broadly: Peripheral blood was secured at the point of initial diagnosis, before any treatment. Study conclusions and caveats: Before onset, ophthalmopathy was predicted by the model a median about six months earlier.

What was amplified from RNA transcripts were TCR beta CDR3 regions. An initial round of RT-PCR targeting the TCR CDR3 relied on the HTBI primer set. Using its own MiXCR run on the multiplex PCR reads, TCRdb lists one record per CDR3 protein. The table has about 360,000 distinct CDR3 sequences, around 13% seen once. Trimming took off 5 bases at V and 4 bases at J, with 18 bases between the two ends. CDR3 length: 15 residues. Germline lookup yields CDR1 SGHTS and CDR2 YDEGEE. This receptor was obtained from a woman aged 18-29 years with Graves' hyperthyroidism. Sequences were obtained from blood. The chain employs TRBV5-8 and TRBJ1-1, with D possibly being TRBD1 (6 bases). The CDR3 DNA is TGTGCCAGCAGTCTACCGGGGGGGCTGGGCACTGAAGCTTTCTTT. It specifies CASSLPGGLGTEAFF.